This T cell receptor (beta chain) was profiled in a study of post-analysis software for immune sequencing data. Whole-study findings and limits: Controls showed lower frequencies than patients for several TRBV segments, and TRBV5-6, TRBV5-1 and TRBV20-1 were among these.

The authors incorporated unique molecular identifiers into the TCR beta cDNA libraries. One entry per CDR3 protein results from TCRdb running MiXCR on the PCR reads. Among some 500,000 distinct CDR3 sequences listed, 45% were seen once. CDR3 length equals 14 residues. CDR1 is MNHEY, CDR2 SVGAGI, per germline. With regard to this clonotype: Its specificity is unknown. A read error may account for a junction end that differs from germline.

The genes are TRBV6-5 and TRBJ2-1; D is perhaps TRBD1 or TRBD2 (5 bases each). Sequenced input: blood. The clonotype comes from a girl aged 10-17 years with multiple sclerosis. DNA for the CDR3: TGTGCCAGCATGAGGGACCTGGCGTACAACGAGCAGTTCTTC. It is translated as CASMRDLAYNEQFF.